This TCR beta chain was profiled in a study of blood T cell repertoires in COVID-19. Study-level information: COVID-19 samples from acute and convalescent phases originated in the United States, Italy and Spain. In each case, the material was cDNA or gDNA derived from T cells, B-cell-depleted T cells, or PBMCs.

Methods used by the authors: Nucleated cell number was recorded as an estimate derived from reference gene primer amplification. Repertoires were generated with immunoSEQ multiplex PCR, while TCRdb's copy carries only in-frame clones and drops some. From that table come the V and J calls and clone size; the DNA was used to work out D and trimming. The top ten clones hold 20% of a sample with about 220,000 clones, around 80% of them seen once. There are 13 residues in the CDR3. Trimming at V came to 4 bases and at J to 3 bases, leaving 3 bases not matched to a gene. Per the germline V gene, CDR1 is SGHRS and CDR2 is YFSETQ.

The receptor was derived from a man aged 30-40 years with active or convalescent COVID-19. The V gene is TRBV5-1, the J gene TRBJ2-5; 7 bases map to TRBD1. Source material: peripheral blood. The CDR3 reads CASSSQGEETQYF. In nucleotides, the CDR3 is TGCGCCAGCAGCAGCCAGGGGGAAGAGACCCAGTACTTC.